The 8 T cell receptor beta chains listed next were all sequenced from one sample in a study of cytomegalovirus exposure and HLA in healthy donors. PCR used 60 Vbeta primers and 13 Jbeta primers. TCRdb's table, derived via immunoSEQ multiplex PCR, lists solely in-frame clones and lacks some. The table records around 99,000 clones, under 80% of them present only once. The sequenced material came from PBMCs. The receptors shown here come from a woman aged 25-40 years in good health and CMV-seronegative.

This clone was seen a single time. The chain is built from TRBV7-6 and TRBJ2-1; 8 positions agree with TRBD2. Germline lookup yields CDR1 SGHVS and CDR2 FNYEAQ. The CDR3 sequence is 15 residues long. The trim removed 0 bases at V and 8 bases at J, leaving 6 bases unmatched. The chain's CDR3 is CASSLAGRAPDEQFF. CDR3 sequence (DNA): TGTGCCAGCAGCTTAGCCGGGAGGGCCCCGGATGAGCAGTTCTTC.

This rearrangement joins TRBV2 to TRBJ1-6, with 8 bases matching TRBD1. Germline lookup yields CDR1 SNHLY and CDR2 FYNNEI. V trimming: 4 bases; J trimming: 7 bases; junction bases outside the gene matches: 6. CDR3 length: 15 amino acids. The CDR3 protein is CASSVAGGLNSPLHF. DNA of the CDR3: TGTGCCAGCAGTGTGGCAGGGGGCTTAAATTCACCCCTCCACTTT. Full variable domain (missing parts from reference TRBV2 and TRBJ1-6): EPEVTQTPSHQVTQMGQEVILRCVPISNHLYFYWYRQILGQKVEFLVSFYNNEISEKSEIFDDQFSVERPDGSNFTLKIRSTKLEDSAMYFCASSVAGGLNSPLHFGNGTRLTVT.

This clone was detected only a few times. The CDR3 loop reads CASSGGGGGNQPQHF. In DNA form, the CDR3 reads TGTGCCAGCAGTGGGGGCGGGGGGGGCAATCAGCCCCAGCATTTT. The chain is built from TRBV2 and TRBJ1-5; D perhaps matches TRBD1 (5 bases). Germline CDR1 is SNHLY and CDR2 is FYNNEI. This CDR3 has 15 amino acids. The V and J ends lost 4 bases and 2 bases respectively, with 12 bases between them.

This chain connects TRBV15 to TRBJ2-1; 13 nucleotides match TRBD2. The CDR3 spans 16 residues. In germline, CDR1 is LNHNV, CDR2 YYDKDF (reference sequence). V lost 4 bases, J lost 7 bases, and 7 bases stayed unmatched. The CDR3 loop reads CATSMQVGLAGNEQFF. CDR3 DNA sequence: TGTGCCACCAGCATGCAGGTGGGACTAGCGGGGAATGAGCAGTTCTTC.

The chain is built from TRBV7-9 and TRBJ2-5; TRBD2 matches 12 bases. V lost 2 bases to trimming and J lost 5 bases; unmatched junction nucleotides: 6. The CDR3 has 16 residues. Germline V CDR1 and CDR2: SEHNR, FQNEAQ (reference sequence). The DNA of the CDR3 is TGTGCCAGCAGCTTATTCCTAGCGGGGGGGCACGAGACCCAGTACTTC. Its translation is CASSLFLAGGHETQYF.

The gene calls are TRBV28 and TRBJ1-1, with 7 bases identical to TRBD1. J lost 0 bases, V lost 10 bases, and 5 bases had no gene match. Germline CDR1 reads MDHEN; CDR2 reads SYDVKM. The CDR3 spans 13 residues. The CDR3 sequence is CATWDSMNTEAFF. The CDR3, as DNA: TGTGCCACCTGGGACAGCATGAACACTGAAGCTTTCTTT.

This clone turned up a few times. CDR3 sequence reads: CASSPRDRDVEGYTF. Written as DNA, the CDR3 is TGTGCCAGCAGCCCCCGGGACAGGGATGTTGAAGGCTACACCTTC. The gene calls are TRBV13 and TRBJ1-2; 9 nucleotides agree with TRBD1. V lost 5 bases, J lost 8 bases, and 12 bases stayed unmatched. CDR3 length: 15 amino acids. The V gene's germline CDR1 is PRHDT and CDR2 FYEKMQ (reference sequence).

The genes are TRBV7-9 and TRBJ1-2; 10 bases match TRBD1. Germline assignment: CDR1 SEHNR and CDR2 FQNEAQ (reference sequence). This CDR3 contains 15 residues. V lost 5 bases, J lost 6 bases, and 9 bases stayed unmatched. The CDR3 DNA follows: TGTGCCAGCAGCCGGGACAGGGGTCTCTCGGATGGCTACACCTTC. It is translated as CASSRDRGLSDGYTF.